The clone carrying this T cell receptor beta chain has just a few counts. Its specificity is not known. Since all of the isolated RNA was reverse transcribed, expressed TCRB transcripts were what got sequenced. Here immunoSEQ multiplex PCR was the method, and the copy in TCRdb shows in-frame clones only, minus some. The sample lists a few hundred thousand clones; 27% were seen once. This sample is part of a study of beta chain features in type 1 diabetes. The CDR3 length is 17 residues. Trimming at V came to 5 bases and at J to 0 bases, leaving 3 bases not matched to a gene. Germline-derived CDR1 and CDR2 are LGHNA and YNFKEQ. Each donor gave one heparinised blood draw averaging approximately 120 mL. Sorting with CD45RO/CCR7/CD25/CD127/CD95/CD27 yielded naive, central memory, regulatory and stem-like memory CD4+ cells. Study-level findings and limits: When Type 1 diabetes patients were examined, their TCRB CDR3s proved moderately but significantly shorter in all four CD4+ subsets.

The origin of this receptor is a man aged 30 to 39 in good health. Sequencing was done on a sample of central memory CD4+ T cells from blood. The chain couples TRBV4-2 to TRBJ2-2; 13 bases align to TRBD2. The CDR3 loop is CASSAGLAGANTGELFF. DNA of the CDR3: TGTGCCAGCAGCGCCGGACTAGCGGGGGCGAACACCGGGGAGCTGTTTTTT.